Presented here are 9 T cell receptor beta chains from one specimen sequenced in a study of identical twins. TCRdb ran MiXCR on the 5' RACE reads and lists one entry per CDR3 protein. The sample contains 550,000 to 700,000 distinct CDR3 sequences, 21% of which appear only once. Another study also made use of these data, one on T cells expressing NK-cell markers.

The source material was PBMCs. These receptors were obtained from a woman between 18 and 29 years old in good health.

The rearrangement links TRBV4-3 to TRBJ2-1, with 10 bases aligning to TRBD2. This CDR3 region has 16 residues. V was pared by 0 bases and J by 8 bases, with 7 bases of the junction left unmatched. The germline CDR1 and CDR2 sequences are LGHNA and YSLEER. CDR3 sequence reads: CASSQERAGGLYEQFF. CDR3 nucleotide sequence: TGCGCCAGCAGCCAAGAAAGAGCGGGAGGGCTCTATGAGCAGTTCTTC.

V and J are TRBV5-1 and TRBJ2-5; D is perhaps TRBD2 (5 bases). V was cut by 0 bases and J by 5 bases, with 11 bases left in between. The CDR3 length is 14 residues. The germline CDR1 and CDR2 sequences are SGHRS and YFSETQ. This CDR3 is CASSLGGVGETQYF. The CDR3 region has the DNA TGCGCCAGCAGCTTGGGGGGAGTAGGGGAGACCCAGTACTTC.

This clonotype was detected a few times. The gene calls are TRBV29-1 and TRBJ2-5; tentative D call: TRBD2 (6 bases). Germline values: CDR1 SQVTM, CDR2 ANQGSEA. Trimming removed 6 bases from V and 2 bases from J, with 10 bases in between. The CDR3 totals 12 residues. DNA of the CDR3: TGCAGCGTGGCAGCGGGTCAAGAGACCCAGTACTTC. Amino acids: CSVAAGQETQYF.

The sample holds a few counts of this clonotype. The chain employs TRBV9 and TRBJ2-1, with a tentative D call TRBD2 (6 bases). This CDR3 spans 15 amino acids. Germline-derived CDR1 and CDR2 are SGDLS and YYNGEE. With 3 bases removed from V and 0 bases from J, the gap between germline ends came to 10 bases. CDR3 loop: CASSERETSYNEQFF. The CDR3 region has the DNA TGTGCCAGCAGCGAACGGGAGACCTCCTACAATGAGCAGTTCTTC. Complete variable domain (other parts from reference TRBV9 and TRBJ2-1): DSGVTQTPKHLITATGQRVTLRCSPRSGDLSVYWYQQSLDQGLQFLIQYYNGEERAKGNILERFSAQQFPDLHSELNLSSLELGDSALYFCASSERETSYNEQFFGPGTRLTVL.

In this sample, this clonotype turned up a few times. The rearrangement uses TRBV12-3 or TRBV12-4 and TRBJ2-2; D may be TRBD1 or TRBD2 (5 bases each). The CDR3 extends over 17 amino acids. V was clipped by 5 bases and J by 1 base, with 17 bases between them. The CDR3 reads CASSPMPGRMNTGELFF. The CDR3 DNA sequence: TGTGCCAGCAGTCCGATGCCGGGACGGATGAACACCGGGGAGCTGTTTTTT.

This clonotype has only a few counts. The V gene is TRBV5-1, the J gene TRBJ2-1; D remains ambiguous. CDR3 length: 15 amino acids. Germline values: CDR1 SGHRS, CDR2 YFSETQ. V lost 0 bases and J 10 bases, leaving 17 bases between the germline ends. CDR3 sequence (DNA): TGCGCCAGCAGCTTGGCGGCTAATCTAGAGAACGAGCAGTTCTTC. Encoded protein: CASSLAANLENEQFF.

The chain recombines TRBV10-2 with TRBJ1-1; D gene unclear. Trimming cost V 2 bases and J 4 bases, with 14 bases left between them. CDR3 length equals 15 residues. Germline assignment: CDR1 WSHSY and CDR2 SAAADI. The CDR3: CASSEGTLVSTEAFF. CDR3 nucleotide sequence: TGCGCCAGCAGTGAGGGAACCTTGGTAAGCACTGAAGCTTTCTTT.

This clonotype was picked up many times. This chain links TRBV5-1 with TRBJ2-1; 7 nucleotides agree with TRBD2. Per the germline V gene, CDR1 is SGHRS and CDR2 is YFSETQ. The CDR3 is 16 residues long. Losses at the gene ends were 4 bases for V and 0 bases for J; bases not matched to a gene: 7. The CDR3 spells CASSEIGGSSYNEQFF. The CDR3 DNA reads TGCGCCAGCAGCGAAATCGGGGGGAGCTCCTACAATGAGCAGTTCTTC. The full variable domain, completed using reference TRBV5-1 and TRBJ2-1, is KAGVTQTPRYLIKTRGQQVTLSCSPISGHRSVSWYQQTPGQGLQFLFEYFSETQRNKGNFPGRFSGRQFSNSRSEMNVSTLELGDSALYLCASSEIGGSSYNEQFFGPGTRLTVL.

The V call is TRBV27, the J call TRBJ2-2, with TRBD1 matching over 11 bases. Trimming removed 7 bases from V and 5 bases from J; junction bases left unmatched: 3. CDR3 length equals 14 residues. The germline CDR1 and CDR2 sequences are MNHEY and SMNVEV (reference sequence). CDR3: CASKGTGGTGELFF. The CDR3 coding sequence is TGTGCCAGCAAGGGGACAGGGGGAACCGGGGAGCTGTTTTTT.